The 21 T cell receptor beta chains presented below share a single source sample, sequenced in a study of PD-L1 blockade in urothelial cancer. Profiling relied on immunoSEQ multiplex PCR, and the TCRdb table lists in-frame clones only, not all of them. The sample has tens of thousands of clones; about nine tenths are singletons. Material: PBMCs, obtained around atezolizumab (anti-PD-L1) treatment. The receptors were gathered from a man aged 45-65 years with urothelial cancer.

This chain joins TRBV19 and TRBJ2-2, with no clear D. The CDR3 runs 14 residues. The V end was cut by 1 base, the J end by 4 bases, with 7 bases between. CDR1 is LNHDA, CDR2 SQIVND, per germline (reference sequence). The CDR3 here is CASSIVRGTGELFF. Written as DNA, the CDR3 is TGTGCCAGTAGTATAGTCAGAGGCACCGGGGAGCTGTTTTTT.

The rearrangement joins TRBV25-1 to TRBJ1-3, with unresolved D. The CDR3 runs to 11 residues. Germline V gene data show CDR1 as MGHDK and CDR2 as SYGVNS. V was cut by 6 bases and J by 3 bases, with 3 bases left in between. The CDR3 DNA reads as TGTGCCAGCAGCCTTGGAAACACCATATATTTT. Its protein is CASSLGNTIYF. Together with reference TRBV25-1 and TRBJ1-3, the CDR3 gives the full variable domain: EADIYQTPRYLVIGTGKKITLECSQTMGHDKMYWYQQDPGMELHLIHYSYGVNSTEKGDLSSESTVSRIRTEHFPLTLESARPSHTSQYLCASSLGNTIYFGEGSWLTVV.

The table lists this clone with a few counts. The chain combines TRBV6-1 with TRBJ1-2, with D maybe TRBD1 (5 bases). CDR1 and CDR2 from the germline V gene are MNHNS and SASEGT. V was shortened by 3 bases and J by 7 bases, with 12 bases between the two germline ends. The CDR3 has 13 amino acids. CDR3 in amino acids: CASSDSRALGYTF. DNA for the CDR3: TGTGCCAGCAGTGATAGCAGGGCCCTTGGCTACACCTTC.

The chain combines TRBV27 with TRBJ2-1; D gene ambiguous. V was pared by 4 bases and J by 6 bases, with 4 bases between. Germline CDR1 MNHEY, CDR2 SMNVEV (reference sequence). The CDR3 totals 11 residues. The CDR3 bases are TGTGCCAGCAGTTCTTCCAATGAGCAGTTCTTC. Its translation is CASSSSNEQFF.

V usage is TRBV13 and J usage is TRBJ1-1; no clear D. The V gene's germline CDR1 is PRHDT and CDR2 FYEKMQ (reference sequence). The length of the CDR3 is 15 residues. V was trimmed by 3 bases and J by 0 bases, leaving 11 bases between them. The DNA of the CDR3 is TGTGCCAGCAGCTTTCCCTTTCGTATGAACACTGAAGCTTTCTTT. Protein: CASSFPFRMNTEAFF.

This chain links TRBV29-1 with TRBJ1-1; possibly TRBD1 for D (6 bases). V lost 7 bases, J lost 1 base, and 10 bases lay in between. CDR3 size: 12 residues. Germline lookup yields CDR1 SQVTM and CDR2 ANQGSEA. The CDR3: CSAPTGNTEAFF. CDR3 sequence (DNA): TGCAGCGCCCCGACAGGGAACACTGAAGCTTTCTTT.

This clone came up a few times. This chain uses TRBV6-5 with TRBJ2-5; D call uncertain. V was clipped by 5 bases and J by 7 bases, with 11 bases between them. The V gene's germline CDR1 is MNHEY and CDR2 SVGAGI. CDR3 length: 12 residues. CDR3 DNA sequence: TGTGCCAGCAGTCCAACCACTGGGACCCAGTACTTC. It is translated as CASSPTTGTQYF.

This clone was seen just once. The genes are TRBV9 and TRBJ2-1, with D possibly TRBD2 on 6 matching bases. The CDR3 spans 15 residues. V lost 0 bases and J lost 6, with 13 bases in between. Germline V lookup: CDR1 SGDLS, CDR2 YYNGEE. In nucleotides, the CDR3 is TGTGCCAGCAGCGTAGGCGGGGCCAGAGGCAATGAGCAGTTCTTC. Its translation is CASSVGGARGNEQFF.

The rearrangement links TRBV18 to TRBJ2-2, with 8 bases fitting TRBD1. Germline CDR1 reads KGHSH; CDR2 reads LQKENI. With 3 bases clipped from V and 6 bases from J, the junction kept 3 bases outside the gene matches. The CDR3 has 14 residues. Here the CDR3 reads CASSPTGVPGELFF. CDR3 sequence (DNA): TGTGCCAGCTCACCGACAGGGGTTCCCGGGGAGCTGTTTTTT.

The J gene is TRBJ2-5, the V gene TRBV10-1; TRBD2 aligns across 11 bases. The CDR3 contains 16 residues. With 2 bases clipped from V and 5 bases from J, the junction kept 7 bases outside the gene matches. The germline V gene has CDR1 WNHNN and CDR2 SYGVQD (reference sequence). CDR3 bases: TGCGCCAGCAGTGAGGGAGTAGCGGGAGGGCTCGAGACCCAGTACTTC. Translating it yields CASSEGVAGGLETQYF.

This chain connects TRBV18 to TRBJ1-1, with D possibly TRBD1 on 6 matching bases. CDR1 KGHSH and CDR2 LQKENI come from the germline V gene. V lost 4 bases to trimming and J lost 4 bases, with 19 bases between them. The CDR3 is made up of 16 amino acids. The CDR3 DNA is TGTGCCAGCTCACGGGAACAGGGAGCAGGGCCCACTGAAGCTTTCTTT. This translates into CASSREQGAGPTEAFF. Using reference TRBV18 and TRBJ1-1 for the parts outside the CDR3, the full variable domain is NAGVMQNPRHLVRRRGQEARLRCSPMKGHSHVYWYRQLPEEGLKFMVYLQKENIIDESGMPKERFSAEFPKEGPSILRIQQVVRGDSAAYFCASSREQGAGPTEAFFGQGTRLTVV.

V is TRBV29-1 and J is TRBJ2-7, with 7 bases that match TRBD1. With V trimmed by 1 base and J by 7 bases, 7 bases remained unmatched. CDR3 size: 13 residues. CDR1 is SQVTM, CDR2 ANQGSEA, per germline. In DNA form, the CDR3 reads TGCAGCGTTGAAGTCTGGGACAGTCAAGAGCAGTACTTC. It encodes CSVEVWDSQEQYF.

This chain joins TRBV2 and TRBJ1-1, with 8 bases lining up with TRBD1. The germline gives CDR1 SNHLY, CDR2 FYNNEI. This CDR3 region has 13 residues. The V gene end was trimmed by 5 bases and the J gene end by 4 bases; junction bases not matched to a gene: 3. The CDR3 DNA reads TGTGCCAGCAGTTTCACAGGGGGCACTGAAGCTTTCTTT. It translates to CASSFTGGTEAFF.

The chain combines TRBV29-1 with TRBJ2-5, with 10 nucleotides matching TRBD2. J was trimmed by 1 base and V by 7 bases; bases with no gene match: 3. The CDR3 totals 13 residues. The germline CDR1 and CDR2 sequences are SQVTM and ANQGSEA. DNA of the CDR3: TGCAGCGCGCGGACTAGCGGCCAAGAGACCCAGTACTTC. Its translation: CSARTSGQETQYF.

The chain has TRBV28 and TRBJ2-7, with 8 bases that match TRBD1. Germline V CDR1 and CDR2: MDHEN, SYDVKM. This CDR3 comprises 15 residues. Trimming took 4 bases from V and 1 from J; bases not matched to a gene: 6. The CDR3 DNA follows: TGTGCCAGCAGTTCTGGGACAGGTTATTCCTACGAGCAGTACTTC. It yields the protein CASSSGTGYSYEQYF.

The chain employs TRBV9 and TRBJ1-4; D perhaps matches TRBD1 (5 bases). This CDR3 region has 14 residues. Trimming pared 4 bases from V and 3 bases from J, leaving 10 bases between. Germline CDR1 reads SGDLS; CDR2 reads YYNGEE. CDR3 region: CASSPGHSNEKLFF. The CDR3, as DNA: TGTGCCAGCAGCCCCGGACACTCTAATGAAAAACTGTTTTTT.

The V and J genes are TRBV11-2 and TRBJ2-3; possible D gene TRBD1, 5 bases. Per the germline V gene, CDR1 is SGHAT and CDR2 is FQNNGV. V gave up 3 bases and J gave up 0 bases, with 13 bases separating them. The CDR3 contains 16 residues. CDR3 DNA sequence: TGTGCCAGCAGCTTGGGCCGGACACCAAGCACAGATACGCAGTATTTT. Amino acids: CASSLGRTPSTDTQYF.

The rearrangement uses TRBV27 and TRBJ2-2; 9 bases line up with TRBD2. Germline loops: CDR1 MNHEY, CDR2 SMNVEV (reference sequence). The CDR3 spans 15 residues. V lost 8 bases to trimming and J lost 7 bases; unmatched junction nucleotides: 11. CDR3 residues: CASRYSGSSGGELFF. In DNA form, the CDR3 reads TGTGCCAGCCGTTATAGCGGGAGCTCCGGCGGGGAGCTGTTTTTT.

The chain recombines TRBV6-6 with TRBJ2-7; 7 bases are shared with TRBD1. Germline trimming cut 7 bases from V and 3 bases from J; bases unmatched to any gene: 0. CDR1 is MNHNY, CDR2 SVGAGI, per germline (reference sequence). This CDR3 is built from 11 residues. The CDR3 DNA reads as TGTGCCAGCACAGGGGGCTACGAGCAGTACTTC. It specifies CASTGGYEQYF.

The J gene is TRBJ2-7, the V gene TRBV5-1; D is possibly TRBD2 (5 bases). Germline assignment: CDR1 SGHRS and CDR2 YFSETQ. CDR3 length: 15 amino acids. With 4 bases removed from V and 5 bases from J, the gap between germline ends came to 19 bases. CDR3: CASSLDATRGHEQYF. The CDR3 DNA follows: TGCGCCAGCAGCCTGGACGCGACTCGGGGTCACGAGCAGTACTTC.

V gene TRBV9 combines with J gene TRBJ2-7, with 10 nucleotides matching TRBD1. The V gene end was trimmed by 4 bases and the J gene end by 4 bases; junction bases not matched to a gene: 5. Germline V gives CDR1 SGDLS, CDR2 YYNGEE. CDR3 length: 14 residues. The CDR3 is CASSPRQGAYEQYF. The CDR3 coding sequence is TGTGCCAGCAGCCCGCGACAGGGGGCATACGAGCAGTACTTC.